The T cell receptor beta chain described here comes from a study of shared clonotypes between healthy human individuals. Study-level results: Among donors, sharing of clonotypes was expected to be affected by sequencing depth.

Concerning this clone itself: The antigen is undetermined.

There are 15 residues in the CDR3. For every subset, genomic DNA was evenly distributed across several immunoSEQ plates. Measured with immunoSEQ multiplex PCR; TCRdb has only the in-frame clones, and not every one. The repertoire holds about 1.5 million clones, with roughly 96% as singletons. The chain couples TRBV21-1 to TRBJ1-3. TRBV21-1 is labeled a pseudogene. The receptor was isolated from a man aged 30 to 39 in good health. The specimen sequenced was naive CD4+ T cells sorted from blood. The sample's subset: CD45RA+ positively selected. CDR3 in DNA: TGTGCCAGCAGCAAAGGGCAGGGGGAGGGGCACACCATATATTTT. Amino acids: CASSKGQGEGHTIYF.